These T cell receptor beta chains were read from a single sample in a study of blood T cell repertoires in COVID-19. Produced via immunoSEQ multiplex PCR; TCRdb's table is partial and in-frame only. The sample contains around 250,000 clones, approximately 83% of which appear only once. Sequencing input: peripheral blood. The receptors were sampled from a man aged 25-45 years who had recovered from COVID-19. Each CDR3 is given without its conserved first and last residue.

TRBV7-9	TRBJ1-4	ASSLGPTSPHEKLF
TRBV6-6	TRBJ1-5	ASSYSLGAAQQPQH
TRBV4-1	TRBJ1-2	ASSSGTETNYGYT
TRBV18	TRBJ2-7	ASSPADRAEQY
TRBV7-8	TRBJ1-1	ASSLARNTEAF
TRBV9	TRBJ2-1	ASSVTAYNEQF
TRBV7-3	TRBJ2-1	ASSLNSVPVLSRVYNEQF
TRBV2	TRBJ2-2	ASSKDRGVSGELF
TRBV10-2	TRBJ2-2	ASVAGGYTGELF
TRBV19	TRBJ2-2	ATLKAGWGTGELF
TRBV2	TRBJ2-5	ASQLRETQY
TRBV7-6	TRBJ2-1	ASSLRQGSYNEQF
TRBV20-1	TRBJ2-4	SASMAGGNIQY
TRBV7-8	TRBJ2-7	ASSPRSVTGYEQY
TRBV6-5	TRBJ1-1	ASDQDRMGDEAF
TRBV5-1	TRBJ1-3	ASSSQGISGNTIY
TRBV4-1	TRBJ1-2	ASSHWGRGNGYT
TRBV12-5	TRBJ2-2	ASGSGGRTGELF
TRBV6-5	TRBJ2-5	ASSPGITQETQY
TRBV28	TRBJ1-3	ASSYRHLSGNTIY
TRBV7-6	TRBJ2-2	ASSPRAGELF
TRBV28	TRBJ1-4	ASSSLRRTANEKLF
TRBV6-1	TRBJ1-2	ASSEGPLGYT
TRBV10-1	TRBJ2-2	ASSRDRGGTGELF
TRBV6-5	TRBJ2-2	ASRTGDPNTGELF
TRBV2	TRBJ2-5	ASRRDRETQY
TRBV15	TRBJ2-1	ATSRVGGGAYNEQF
TRBV27	TRBJ1-5	ASSPGRGLNQPQH
TRBV7-6	TRBJ1-5	ASSPGVSNQPQH
TRBV5-6	TRBJ1-1	ASSTRDSRAF
TRBV28	TRBJ1-4	ASSSPGQVREKLF
TRBV5-8	TRBJ1-1	ASSPPHTPRAF
TRBV4-2	TRBJ2-3	ASSQDSGSDTQY
TRBV20-1	TRBJ1-4	SASLGGGRSEKLF
TRBV2	TRBJ2-7	ASSGVSGGAGEQY
TRBV10-2	TRBJ1-1	ASSTGGTEAF
TRBV3-1/TRBV3-2	TRBJ1-2	ASEVRGGGYT
TRBV28	TRBJ2-1	ASSSSGASYNEQF
TRBV2	TRBJ1-1	ASRLREGQGGGAF
TRBV5-1	TRBJ2-7	ASSIGQGIDEQY
TRBV18	TRBJ1-4	ASSPFTTGNEEKLF
TRBV4-1	TRBJ2-5	ASSQEQSQETQY